Below, 28 T cell receptor beta chains from the same sample are listed, as sequenced in a study of T cell responses to AZD1222 COVID-19 vaccine. The method was immunoSEQ multiplex PCR; TCRdb's version includes in-frame clones alone and lacks a portion of them. The repertoire includes about 90,000 clones, approximately 88% of them detected once, and around 10% sits in the top ten. Sample: peripheral blood, taken 28 days after the second AZD1222 dose. These receptors all stem from an adult who received the AZD1222 COVID-19 vaccine.

DNA for the CDR3: TGTGCCAGCAGTCCCTTCGACGCTCATACGCAGTATTTT. Its protein is CASSPFDAHTQYF. This rearrangement joins TRBV6-5 to TRBJ2-3; no clear D gene. Between the trimmed V and J ends, which lost 5 bases and 7 bases, there was a span of 13 bases. Germline CDR1 MNHEY, CDR2 SVGAGI. The CDR3 is 13 amino acids.

This sequence joins TRBV27 and TRBJ1-6; no clear D. CDR1 is MNHEY and CDR2 is SMNVEV in the germline V gene (reference sequence). V dropped 2 bases and J dropped 7 bases, with 9 bases sitting between them. The CDR3 sequence is 14 residues long. CDR3 bases: TGTGCCAGCAGTTTAAATCTGGGAAATTCACCCCTCCACTTT. This encodes CASSLNLGNSPLHF.

V usage is TRBV30 and J usage is TRBJ1-5; the match to TRBD1 covers 8 bases. The germline V gene encodes CDR1 GTSNPN and CDR2 SVGIG (reference sequence). V shed 5 bases and J 5 bases; nucleotides not matched to a gene: 5. This CDR3 comprises 13 residues. CDR3 amino acids: CAWGQGKDQPQHF. As DNA, the CDR3 is TGTGCCTGGGGACAGGGTAAGGATCAGCCCCAGCATTTT.

This clone was counted once. V usage is TRBV6-5 and J usage is TRBJ1-2; no reliable D call. The V gene lost 5 bases and the J gene lost 4 bases, with 14 bases spanning the gap. Germline-derived CDR1 and CDR2 are MNHEY and SVGAGI. The CDR3 consists of 14 residues. The DNA of the CDR3 is TGTGCCAGCAGTCCTGAACCACCAGGCTATGGCTACACCTTC. Translating gives CASSPEPPGYGYTF.

The chain joins TRBV3-1 (or the pseudogene TRBV3-2) to TRBJ1-2, with 8 bases identical to TRBD1. The CDR3 consists of 14 residues. Trimming cost V 1 base and J 8 bases; bases outside gene matches: 6. Per the germline V gene, CDR1 is LGHDT and CDR2 is YNNKEL (reference sequence). DNA for the CDR3: TGTGCCAGCAGCCAAGCCCCCACAGGGGGAGGCTACACCTTC. It specifies CASSQAPTGGGYTF.

V usage is TRBV2 and J usage is TRBJ2-3, with 7 positions matching TRBD1. This CDR3 spans 14 amino acids. V lost 4 bases and J lost 4; bases outside the gene matches: 5. CDR1 and CDR2 (germline): SNHLY, FYNNEI. The CDR3 region has the DNA TGTGCCAGCAGTGTGGGACAGAGGTCAGATACGCAGTATTTT. This translates into CASSVGQRSDTQYF.

The V and J genes are TRBV2 and TRBJ2-1; D not certain. The length of the CDR3 is 12 residues. Looked up from germline, CDR1 is SNHLY and CDR2 is FYNNEI. Deletions cut 2 bases from V and 8 bases from J, with 7 bases between. CDR3 DNA sequence: TGTGCCAGCAGTGAATCGGTCCATGAGCAGTTCTTC. It yields the protein CASSESVHEQFF.

Here the CDR3 reads CASSQDESYNEQFF. CDR3 nucleotide sequence: TGCGCCAGCAGCCAAGATGAGTCCTACAATGAGCAGTTCTTC. The genes are TRBV4-1 and TRBJ2-1; no definite D call. The CDR3 has 14 amino acids. Deletions cut 0 bases from V and 1 base from J, with 4 bases between. The germline CDR1 and CDR2 sequences are MGHRA and YSYEKL.

This clone was picked up one time. Written as DNA, the CDR3 is TGTGCCACCAGTGATTTGGGCGGGACATCAAATCAGCCCCAGCATTTT. It codes for CATSDLGGTSNQPQHF. This chain joins TRBV24-1 and TRBJ1-5; tentatively, D is TRBD1 (6 bases). The CDR3 is 16 amino acids. From germline, CDR1 is KGHDR and CDR2 SFDVKD. The V gene lost 0 bases and the J gene lost 4 bases, with 12 bases spanning the gap.

The chain employs TRBV7-2 and TRBJ2-3; TRBD1 matches at 7 bases. The J segment lost 1 base and the V segment lost 5 bases, leaving 6 bases of the junction unmatched. Germline assignment: CDR1 SGHTA and CDR2 FQGNSA. The length of the CDR3 is 15 residues. CDR3 bases: TGTGCCAGCAGCCTATACAGGGGACGCACAGATACGCAGTATTTT. Encoded protein: CASSLYRGRTDTQYF.

A few counts support this clone. The CDR3 protein is CASSQRRFYEQYF. In DNA, the CDR3 is TGTGCCAGCAGCCAAAGACGATTCTACGAGCAGTACTTC. The chain employs TRBV3-1 (or the pseudogene TRBV3-2) and TRBJ2-7; D gene ambiguous. The V gene's germline CDR1 is LGHDT and CDR2 YNNKEL (reference sequence). V was pared by 2 bases and J by 3 bases, with 8 bases between. The CDR3 spans 13 residues.

This clone came up a few times. This chain uses TRBV13 with TRBJ2-7; 8 nucleotides match TRBD2. Germline lookup yields CDR1 PRHDT and CDR2 FYEKMQ (reference sequence). Losses at the gene ends were 3 bases for V and 4 bases for J; bases not matched to a gene: 14. This CDR3 is built from 17 residues. CDR3 loop: CASSFRGLSGGKYEQYF. The CDR3 nucleotides read TGTGCCAGCAGCTTCCGAGGACTGAGCGGGGGAAAGTACGAGCAGTACTTC.

This sequence joins TRBV19 and TRBJ2-5; D ambiguous. CDR1 LNHDA and CDR2 SQIVND come from the germline V gene (reference sequence). V was cut by 8 bases and J by 3 bases, with 19 bases left in between. This CDR3 has 15 residues. CDR3: CASPLPSRAKETQYF. The CDR3 DNA reads TGTGCCAGTCCCTTGCCCTCAAGAGCTAAAGAGACCCAGTACTTC.

This clone was seen once. The J gene is TRBJ2-1, the V gene TRBV5-1; 14 positions agree with TRBD2. Trimming took 4 bases from V and 8 from J; bases not matched to a gene: 11. The CDR3 length is 17 residues. CDR1 is SGHRS and CDR2 is YFSETQ in the germline V gene. DNA for the CDR3: TGCGCCAGCAGCCCGGGGACTAGCGGGAGTATCAGGCATGAGCAGTTCTTC. Encoded protein: CASSPGTSGSIRHEQFF.

This sequence joins TRBV6-5 and TRBJ2-4; D remains ambiguous. The germline V gene has CDR1 MNHEY and CDR2 SVGAGI. Between the trimmed V and J ends, which lost 8 bases and 0 bases, there was a span of 8 bases. This CDR3 region has 13 residues. CDR3 sequence (DNA): TGTGCCAGCTCCCCGGTAGCCAAAAACATTCAGTACTTC. Translation gives CASSPVAKNIQYF.

This sequence joins TRBV29-1 and TRBJ1-5; D not resolved. Germline CDR1 and CDR2: SQVTM and ANQGSEA. The CDR3 is 13 amino acids. V lost 5 bases, J lost 2 bases, and 10 bases lay in between. CDR3 sequence (DNA): TGCAGCGTTTCATACGTTGGCAATCAGCCCCAGCATTTT. It specifies CSVSYVGNQPQHF.

This chain links TRBV4-3 with TRBJ2-7; the match to TRBD1 covers 12 bases. The V segment lost 4 bases and the J segment 5 bases; nucleotides outside the gene matches: 3. Looked up from germline, CDR1 is LGHNA and CDR2 is YSLEER. The CDR3 runs to 14 residues. CDR3 region: CASSRDRGLDEQYF. The CDR3, as DNA: TGCGCCAGCAGCCGGGACAGGGGGCTCGACGAGCAGTACTTC.

The chain links TRBV5-6 to TRBJ1-1; D not certain. Deletions cut 0 bases from V and 3 bases from J, with 9 bases between. The CDR3 loop spans 14 amino acids. Germline CDR1 is SGHDT and CDR2 is YYEEEE. The chain's CDR3 is CASSLADAYTEAFF. As DNA, the CDR3 is TGTGCCAGCAGCTTGGCAGACGCGTACACTGAAGCTTTCTTT.

This chain uses TRBV5-6 with TRBJ2-7; D uncertain. V dropped 1 base and J dropped 6 bases, with 8 bases sitting between them. This CDR3 is 12 amino acids long. Germline CDR1 SGHDT, CDR2 YYEEEE. In nucleotides, the CDR3 is TGTGCCAGCAGCTTGTGGCAGACCGAGCAGTACTTC. Translating it yields CASSLWQTEQYF.

This sequence joins TRBV7-9 and TRBJ1-2; D is uncertain. The germline CDR1 and CDR2 sequences are SEHNR and FQNEAQ (reference sequence). The CDR3 contains 12 residues. With 4 bases removed from V and 5 bases from J, the gap between germline ends came to 8 bases. The CDR3 here is CASSSPNYGYTF. The CDR3 DNA is TGTGCCAGCAGCTCTCCGAATTATGGCTACACCTTC.

This chain links TRBV11-2 with TRBJ2-3, with a possible D match to TRBD2 (7 bases). This CDR3 comprises 15 residues. Germline loops: CDR1 SGHAT, CDR2 FQNNGV. Between the trimmed V and J ends, which lost 2 bases and 4 bases, there was a span of 13 bases. CDR3: CASSLTRGGADTQYF. In DNA, the CDR3 is TGTGCCAGCAGCTTAACAAGGGGGGGTGCAGATACGCAGTATTTT.

This CDR3 reads CASSRTANYGYTF. CDR3 nucleotides: TGTGCCAGCAGCCGGACAGCCAACTATGGCTACACCTTC. The chain has TRBV14 and TRBJ1-2; D perhaps matches TRBD1 (6 bases). Trimming took 4 bases from V and 2 from J, leaving 8 bases between them. This CDR3 comprises 13 residues. Germline V lookup: CDR1 SGHDN, CDR2 FVKESK.

Only one count was recorded for this clone. V is TRBV5-7 and J is TRBJ1-4; D ambiguous. TRBV5-7 is an ORF, with its function uncertain. The CDR3 contains 13 residues. The V gene lost 0 bases and the J gene lost 7 bases, with 7 bases spanning the gap. DNA of the CDR3: TGTGCCAGCAGCTTGGACCGCCCTGAAAAACTGTTTTTT. This translates into CASSLDRPEKLFF.

The chain carries TRBV2 and TRBJ2-1, with 9 bases matching TRBD2. Unmatched junction bases numbered 11, after V lost 4 bases and J lost 13 bases. The CDR3 has 14 amino acids. Germline V gene lookup returns CDR1 SNHLY and CDR2 FYNNEI. CDR3 nucleotides: TGTGCCAGCAGTGGGGCGACTAGCGGAACCTCCCAGTTCTTC. Protein sequence: CASSGATSGTSQFF.

The chain recombines TRBV7-3 with TRBJ2-3; D may be TRBD1 (5 bases). CDR3 size: 14 residues. Germline V gene sequence: CDR1 SGHTA, CDR2 FQGTGA. V was clipped by 4 bases and J by 3 bases, with 11 bases between them. The CDR3 nucleotides are TGTGCCAGCAGCTCGCCTCCAGGGACAGATACGCAGTATTTT. The encoded protein is CASSSPPGTDTQYF.

This rearrangement joins TRBV9 to TRBJ2-3; 13 nucleotides line up with TRBD2. In germline, CDR1 is SGDLS, CDR2 YYNGEE. CDR3 length: 15 amino acids. The ends lost 4 bases at V and 2 bases at J; junction bases unmatched: 1. CDR3 nucleotides: TGTGCCAGCAGCACTAGCGGGGGGGTCACAGATACGCAGTATTTT. Protein product: CASSTSGGVTDTQYF.

This rearrangement joins TRBV7-3 to TRBJ2-5; D is possibly TRBD2 (6 bases). Germline lookup yields CDR1 SGHTA and CDR2 FQGTGA. Trimming took off 2 bases at V and 1 base at J, with 14 bases between the two ends. The CDR3 covers 16 residues. Written as DNA, the CDR3 is TGTGCCAGCAGCTTAGGGATAGCGGATACCCAAGAGACCCAGTACTTC. Translating it yields CASSLGIADTQETQYF.

V usage is TRBV6-1 and J usage is TRBJ1-1, with D unclear. The V gene's germline CDR1 is MNHNS and CDR2 SASEGT. The V and J ends lost 4 bases and 5 bases respectively, with 20 bases between them. The CDR3 has 16 amino acids. CDR3 nucleotide sequence: TGTGCCAGCAGTGGGACGGTGGCGGAGGGAAGAACTGAAGCTTTCTTT. Translated: CASSGTVAEGRTEAFF.